A selection of T cell receptor beta chains follows, all from one sample in a study of blood T cell repertoires in COVID-19. Using immunoSEQ multiplex PCR, the repertoire was profiled, and TCRdb retains in-frame clones only, with some absent. The sample holds more than 200,000 clones, 70% to 90% seen once. The material sequenced was peripheral blood. These receptor sequences come from a man in his fifties with acute or convalescent COVID-19. The CDR3 runs from the conserved cysteine through the conserved F or W. A D gene is named only where the DNA matches it firmly. Only part of the rows carry a size: once, few, many, or a class if the clone is expanded.

clone size: few; V gene: TRBV18; CDR3 length: 13; D gene: -; J gene: TRBJ1-2; CDR3 DNA: TGTGCCAGCTCACTCGACAGGAGGTATGGCTACACCTTC; CDR3 protein: CASSLDRRYGYTF
clone size: -; V gene: TRBV2; CDR3 length: 13; D gene: -; J gene: TRBJ1-4; CDR3 DNA: TGTGCCAGCTCCCGACAGAGAGGAGAAAAACTGTTTTTT; CDR3 protein: CASSRQRGEKLFF
clone size: few; V gene: TRBV2; CDR3 length: 14; D gene: TRBD1; J gene: TRBJ1-1; CDR3 DNA: TGTGCCAGCAGTGATTTAGGGGGCTACACTGAAGCTTTCTTT; CDR3 protein: CASSDLGGYTEAFF
clone size: -; V gene: TRBV9; CDR3 length: 14; D gene: TRBD1; J gene: TRBJ1-2; CDR3 DNA: TGTGCCAGCAGCGGGACAGGGGGGAACTATGGCTACACCTTC; CDR3 protein: CASSGTGGNYGYTF
clone size: -; V gene: TRBV5-8; CDR3 length: 15; D gene: -; J gene: TRBJ1-4; CDR3 DNA: TGTGCCAGCAGCTGGTTGGGGACACGGAATGAAAAACTGTTTTTT; CDR3 protein: CASSWLGTRNEKLFF
clone size: -; V gene: TRBV11-2; CDR3 length: 14; D gene: -; J gene: TRBJ2-5; CDR3 DNA: TGTGCCAGCAGCTTAAATGGGGCCCAAGAGACCCAGTACTTC; CDR3 protein: CASSLNGAQETQYF
clone size: -; V gene: TRBV9; CDR3 length: 16; D gene: -; J gene: TRBJ2-5; CDR3 DNA: TGTGCCAGCAGCAAGCAACAGGGTACCGGCCAAGAGACCCAGTACTTC; CDR3 protein: CASSKQQGTGQETQYF
clone size: -; V gene: TRBV7-9; CDR3 length: 14; D gene: -; J gene: TRBJ2-3; CDR3 DNA: TGTGCCAGCAGCGAACAGGGTGGCACAGATACGCAGTATTTT; CDR3 protein: CASSEQGGTDTQYF
clone size: -; V gene: TRBV2; CDR3 length: 13; D gene: -; J gene: TRBJ1-5; CDR3 DNA: TGTGCCAGCAGTGACTCGGGTTATCAGCCCCAGCATTTT; CDR3 protein: CASSDSGYQPQHF
clone size: -; V gene: TRBV3-1/TRBV3-2; CDR3 length: 13; D gene: -; J gene: TRBJ1-4; CDR3 DNA: TGTGCCAGCAGCCCTTGGACAGATGAAAAACTGTTTTTT; CDR3 protein: CASSPWTDEKLFF
clone size: once; V gene: TRBV18; CDR3 length: 14; D gene: -; J gene: TRBJ2-3; CDR3 DNA: TGTGCCAGCTCACCAGCAGGGGGGCAAGATACGCAGTATTTT; CDR3 protein: CASSPAGGQDTQYF
clone size: -; V gene: TRBV7-9; CDR3 length: 12; D gene: -; J gene: TRBJ2-7; CDR3 DNA: TGTGCCAGCAGCTTAGTGAGCTACGAGCAGTACTTC; CDR3 protein: CASSLVSYEQYF
clone size: -; V gene: TRBV5-4; CDR3 length: 14; D gene: -; J gene: TRBJ1-2; CDR3 DNA: TGTGCCAGCAGCTTCTCCGGGGCAGGGGACCGTTACACCTTC; CDR3 protein: CASSFSGAGDRYTF
clone size: -; V gene: TRBV29-1; CDR3 length: 13; D gene: -; J gene: TRBJ2-2; CDR3 DNA: TGCAGCGTCCGGGTTATGAACACCGGGGAGCTGTTTTTT; CDR3 protein: CSVRVMNTGELFF
clone size: -; V gene: TRBV6-6; CDR3 length: 12; D gene: -; J gene: TRBJ1-1; CDR3 DNA: TGTGCCAGCGGGAGTAGTGAGCCTGAAGCTTTCTTT; CDR3 protein: CASGSSEPEAFF
clone size: -; V gene: TRBV5-4; CDR3 length: 16; D gene: -; J gene: TRBJ1-5; CDR3 DNA: TGTGCCAGCAGCTTGGGTGGGCCTTATAGCAATCAGCCCCAGCATTTT; CDR3 protein: CASSLGGPYSNQPQHF
clone size: -; V gene: TRBV7-2; CDR3 length: 14; D gene: -; J gene: TRBJ1-2; CDR3 DNA: TGTGCCAGCAGCCCCCAGGGAATAAACTATGGCTACACCTTC; CDR3 protein: CASSPQGINYGYTF
clone size: -; V gene: TRBV6-5; CDR3 length: 15; D gene: TRBD1; J gene: TRBJ1-2; CDR3 DNA: TGTGCCACAGCCCCTGGACAGGGAGCTAACTATGGCTACACCTTC; CDR3 protein: CATAPGQGANYGYTF
clone size: once; V gene: TRBV7-2; CDR3 length: 15; D gene: -; J gene: TRBJ2-1; CDR3 DNA: TGTGCCAGCAGCTTATGGGAGAGCCCTACCAATGAGCAGTTCTTC; CDR3 protein: CASSLWESPTNEQFF
clone size: -; V gene: TRBV5-1; CDR3 length: 13; D gene: -; J gene: TRBJ2-3; CDR3 DNA: TGCGCCAGCAGCTTTGGACAAACAGATACGCAGTATTTT; CDR3 protein: CASSFGQTDTQYF
clone size: -; V gene: TRBV5-1; CDR3 length: 17; D gene: -; J gene: TRBJ1-1; CDR3 DNA: TGCGCCAGCAGCTTGGGACGGCAGGGTCGATCAGGCACTGAAGCTTTCTTT; CDR3 protein: CASSLGRQGRSGTEAFF
clone size: -; V gene: TRBV19; CDR3 length: 15; D gene: TRBD1; J gene: TRBJ1-5; CDR3 DNA: TGTGCCAGTAGTAGCGGACAGGGGGGGAGTCAGCCCCAGCATTTT; CDR3 protein: CASSSGQGGSQPQHF
clone size: -; V gene: TRBV30; CDR3 length: 13; D gene: TRBD1; J gene: TRBJ1-3; CDR3 DNA: TGTGCCTGGTCGACAGGGGCTGGAAACACCATATATTTT; CDR3 protein: CAWSTGAGNTIYF
clone size: -; V gene: TRBV5-4; CDR3 length: 13; D gene: -; J gene: TRBJ2-7; CDR3 DNA: TGTGCCAGCAGCTTGGAACAGGTCTACGAGCAGTACTTC; CDR3 protein: CASSLEQVYEQYF
clone size: -; V gene: TRBV12-3/TRBV12-4; CDR3 length: 13; D gene: -; J gene: TRBJ2-3; CDR3 DNA: TGTGCCAGCAGTTTCAGGCTCACAGATACGCAGTATTTT; CDR3 protein: CASSFRLTDTQYF
clone size: -; V gene: TRBV25-1; CDR3 length: 14; D gene: TRBD2; J gene: TRBJ2-1; CDR3 DNA: TGTGCCAGTAATAGCGGGGGGTCCTACAATGAGCAGTTCTTC; CDR3 protein: CASNSGGSYNEQFF
clone size: -; V gene: TRBV6-5; CDR3 length: 14; D gene: -; J gene: TRBJ1-2; CDR3 DNA: TGTGCCAGCAGTTACGGGGGGAGTGGACATGGCTACACCTTC; CDR3 protein: CASSYGGSGHGYTF
clone size: -; V gene: TRBV4-1; CDR3 length: 16; D gene: TRBD1; J gene: TRBJ2-1; CDR3 DNA: TGCGCCAGCAGCCAATTACGGGACAGGGGCTACGATGAGCAGTTCTTC; CDR3 protein: CASSQLRDRGYDEQFF
clone size: -; V gene: TRBV5-4; CDR3 length: 12; D gene: -; J gene: TRBJ2-5; CDR3 DNA: TGTGCCAGCAGCGCGGGAAGGGAGACCCAGTACTTC; CDR3 protein: CASSAGRETQYF
clone size: -; V gene: TRBV6-2/TRBV6-3; CDR3 length: 12; D gene: -; J gene: TRBJ1-4; CDR3 DNA: TGTGCCAGCAGCGCAGGGGTCGGGGAACTGTTTTTT; CDR3 protein: CASSAGVGELFF
clone size: -; V gene: TRBV5-6; CDR3 length: 13; D gene: -; J gene: TRBJ2-7; CDR3 DNA: TGTGCCAGCAGCTTGGCCCCAACCTACGAGCAGTACTTC; CDR3 protein: CASSLAPTYEQYF
clone size: few; V gene: TRBV5-1; CDR3 length: 14; D gene: -; J gene: TRBJ1-2; CDR3 DNA: TGCGCCAGCACCTTCGACTCCGGGAACTATGGCTACACCTTC; CDR3 protein: CASTFDSGNYGYTF
clone size: -; V gene: TRBV5-1; CDR3 length: 14; D gene: -; J gene: TRBJ2-7; CDR3 DNA: TGCGCCAGCAGCTTGGCCTCAGGGGGGATGGAGCAGTACTTC; CDR3 protein: CASSLASGGMEQYF
clone size: -; V gene: TRBV6-5; CDR3 length: 15; D gene: -; J gene: TRBJ1-2; CDR3 DNA: TGTGCCAGCAGCCCAGGGGCACCTATGTACTATGGCTACACCTTC; CDR3 protein: CASSPGAPMYYGYTF
clone size: -; V gene: TRBV7-2; CDR3 length: 18; D gene: TRBD2; J gene: TRBJ2-2; CDR3 DNA: TGTGCCAGCAGCTTGAGGGCATTAGTCGGGGGGACCACCGGGGAGCTGTTTTTT; CDR3 protein: CASSLRALVGGTTGELFF
clone size: -; V gene: TRBV7-9; CDR3 length: 14; D gene: -; J gene: TRBJ2-4; CDR3 DNA: TGTGCCAGCAGCTCCCTAGCCGGCAAAAACATTCAGTACTTC; CDR3 protein: CASSSLAGKNIQYF
clone size: -; V gene: TRBV9; CDR3 length: 17; D gene: TRBD2; J gene: TRBJ2-2; CDR3 DNA: TGTGCCAGCAGCCCTCGACTAGCGGGGTCGAACACCGGGGAGCTGTTTTTT; CDR3 protein: CASSPRLAGSNTGELFF
clone size: -; V gene: TRBV7-9; CDR3 length: 17; D gene: -; J gene: TRBJ2-7; CDR3 DNA: TGTGCCAGCAGCTCTCCCCCGGAACAGGGTAGGGAATACGAGCAGTACTTC; CDR3 protein: CASSSPPEQGREYEQYF
clone size: -; V gene: TRBV5-1; CDR3 length: 15; D gene: TRBD1; J gene: TRBJ2-7; CDR3 DNA: TGCGCCAGCAGCTCCCTTGGACAGGGGTCCTACGAGCAGTACTTC; CDR3 protein: CASSSLGQGSYEQYF
clone size: -; V gene: TRBV29-1; CDR3 length: 13; D gene: TRBD2; J gene: TRBJ2-1; CDR3 DNA: TGCAGCGTTCCGGGGGGGCCTTTGGATGAGCAGTTCTTC; CDR3 protein: CSVPGGPLDEQFF
clone size: once; V gene: TRBV3-1/TRBV3-2; CDR3 length: 13; D gene: -; J gene: TRBJ2-7; CDR3 DNA: TGTGCCAGCAGCTTCCGGGGCTCCTACGAGCAGTACTTC; CDR3 protein: CASSFRGSYEQYF
clone size: -; V gene: TRBV6-5; CDR3 length: 12; D gene: -; J gene: TRBJ1-5; CDR3 DNA: TGTGCCAGCAGTTACCCGGGTCAGCCCCAGCATTTT; CDR3 protein: CASSYPGQPQHF
clone size: once; V gene: TRBV5-5; CDR3 length: 15; D gene: -; J gene: TRBJ1-3; CDR3 DNA: TGTGCCAGCAGCACTCACAGTTTATTCGGAAACACCATATATTTT; CDR3 protein: CASSTHSLFGNTIYF
clone size: -; V gene: TRBV5-1; CDR3 length: 16; D gene: -; J gene: TRBJ2-2; CDR3 DNA: TGCGCCAGCAGCCCCCGGGCGGGGGCTAGGACCGGGGAGCTGTTTTTT; CDR3 protein: CASSPRAGARTGELFF
clone size: -; V gene: TRBV10-2; CDR3 length: 13; D gene: TRBD1; J gene: TRBJ1-5; CDR3 DNA: TGCGCCAGCGGAGGGACAGCCTATCAGCCCCAGCATTTT; CDR3 protein: CASGGTAYQPQHF
clone size: few; V gene: TRBV4-1; CDR3 length: 18; D gene: TRBD1; J gene: TRBJ1-2; CDR3 DNA: TGCGCCAGCAGCGAAAGAACGCCCCGACAGGGGAGTAACTATGGCTACACCTTC; CDR3 protein: CASSERTPRQGSNYGYTF
clone size: few; V gene: TRBV4-1; CDR3 length: 15; D gene: -; J gene: TRBJ1-1; CDR3 DNA: TGCGCCAGCAGCCTATCGGCAGCCCAGGCGACTGAAGCTTTCTTT; CDR3 protein: CASSLSAAQATEAFF
clone size: once; V gene: TRBV18; CDR3 length: 13; D gene: -; J gene: TRBJ1-1; CDR3 DNA: TGTGCCAGCTCACCACCCTCGAACACTGAAGCTTTCTTT; CDR3 protein: CASSPPSNTEAFF
clone size: -; V gene: TRBV18; CDR3 length: 13; D gene: -; J gene: TRBJ1-2; CDR3 DNA: TGTGCCAGCTCACCAGCAGGGGTCTATGGCTACACCTTC; CDR3 protein: CASSPAGVYGYTF
clone size: -; V gene: TRBV10-3; CDR3 length: 14; D gene: -; J gene: TRBJ1-1; CDR3 DNA: TGTGCCATCAGTGGGCACGGGGGGAACACTGAAGCTTTCTTT; CDR3 protein: CAISGHGGNTEAFF
clone size: -; V gene: TRBV2; CDR3 length: 13; D gene: -; J gene: TRBJ2-5; CDR3 DNA: TGTGCCGGCTTGGGGGGGGCTAAAGAGACCCAGTACTTC; CDR3 protein: CAGLGGAKETQYF
clone size: once; V gene: TRBV5-1; CDR3 length: 13; D gene: -; J gene: TRBJ2-7; CDR3 DNA: TGCGCCAGCAGCCCTGCGGGGGCCGACGAGCAGTACTTC; CDR3 protein: CASSPAGADEQYF
clone size: -; V gene: TRBV7-2; CDR3 length: 15; D gene: -; J gene: TRBJ2-7; CDR3 DNA: TGTGCCAGCAGCTTAAGGTCGGACAGCGCCTACGAGCAGTACTTC; CDR3 protein: CASSLRSDSAYEQYF
clone size: -; V gene: TRBV25-1; CDR3 length: 13; D gene: -; J gene: TRBJ1-5; CDR3 DNA: TGTGCCAGCAGTGTGTCGGGTAAGGAGCCCCAGCATTTT; CDR3 protein: CASSVSGKEPQHF
clone size: -; V gene: TRBV19; CDR3 length: 15; D gene: -; J gene: TRBJ1-2; CDR3 DNA: TGTGCCAGTAGTATCTTGCAGGGTAACCCCTATGGCTACACCTTC; CDR3 protein: CASSILQGNPYGYTF
clone size: -; V gene: TRBV10-3; CDR3 length: 14; D gene: -; J gene: TRBJ1-1; CDR3 DNA: TGTGCCATCAGTGAGTCGACAGCTAACACTGAAGCTTTCTTT; CDR3 protein: CAISESTANTEAFF
clone size: -; V gene: TRBV30; CDR3 length: 17; D gene: TRBD1; J gene: TRBJ2-7; CDR3 DNA: TGTGCCTGGAGTGCAATCACTTCCGGGACAGGGGGCTACGAGCAGTACTTC; CDR3 protein: CAWSAITSGTGGYEQYF